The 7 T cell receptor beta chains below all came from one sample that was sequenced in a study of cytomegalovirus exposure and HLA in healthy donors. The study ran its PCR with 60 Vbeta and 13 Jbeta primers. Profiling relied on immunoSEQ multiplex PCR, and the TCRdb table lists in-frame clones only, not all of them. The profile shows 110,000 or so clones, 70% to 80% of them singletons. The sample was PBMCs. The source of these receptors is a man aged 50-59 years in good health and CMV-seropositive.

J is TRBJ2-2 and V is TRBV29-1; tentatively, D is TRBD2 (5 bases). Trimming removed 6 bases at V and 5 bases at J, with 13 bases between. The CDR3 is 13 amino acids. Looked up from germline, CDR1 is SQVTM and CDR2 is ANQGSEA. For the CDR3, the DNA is TGCAGCGTCGCTGCGGGTCAGACCGGGGAGCTGTTTTTT. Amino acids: CSVAAGQTGELFF.

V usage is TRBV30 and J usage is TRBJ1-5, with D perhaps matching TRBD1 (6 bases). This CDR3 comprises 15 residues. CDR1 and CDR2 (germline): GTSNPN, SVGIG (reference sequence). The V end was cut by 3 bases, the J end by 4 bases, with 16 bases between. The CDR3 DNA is TGTGCCTGGAGCGACCCCGGACAGTTTAATCAGCCCCAGCATTTT. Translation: CAWSDPGQFNQPQHF.

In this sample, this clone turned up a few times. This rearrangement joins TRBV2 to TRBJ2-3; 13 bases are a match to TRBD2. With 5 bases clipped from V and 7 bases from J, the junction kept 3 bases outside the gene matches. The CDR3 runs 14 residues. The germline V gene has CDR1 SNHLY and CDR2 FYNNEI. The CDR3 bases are TGTGCCAGCAGTCCCGGGACTAGCGGGAATACGCAGTATTTT. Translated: CASSPGTSGNTQYF.

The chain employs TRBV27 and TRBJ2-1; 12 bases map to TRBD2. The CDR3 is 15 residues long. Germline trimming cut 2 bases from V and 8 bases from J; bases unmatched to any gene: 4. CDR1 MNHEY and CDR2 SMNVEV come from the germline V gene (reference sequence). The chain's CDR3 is CASSLQGLAGDEQFF. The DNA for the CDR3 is TGTGCCAGCAGTTTACAGGGACTAGCGGGCGATGAGCAGTTCTTC.

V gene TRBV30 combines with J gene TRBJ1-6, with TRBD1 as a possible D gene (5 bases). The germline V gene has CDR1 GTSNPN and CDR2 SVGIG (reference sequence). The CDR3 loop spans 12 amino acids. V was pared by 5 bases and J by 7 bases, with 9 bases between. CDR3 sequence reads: CAWSRGNSPLHF. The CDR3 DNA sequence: TGTGCCTGGTCGCGGGGGAATTCACCCCTCCACTTT.

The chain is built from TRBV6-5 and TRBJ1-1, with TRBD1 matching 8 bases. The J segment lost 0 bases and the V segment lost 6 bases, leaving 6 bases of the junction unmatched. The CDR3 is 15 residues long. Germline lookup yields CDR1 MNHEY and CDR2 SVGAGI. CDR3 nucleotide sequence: TGTGCCAGCAGCATACGACAGGGGATGAACACTGAAGCTTTCTTT. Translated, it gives CASSIRQGMNTEAFF.

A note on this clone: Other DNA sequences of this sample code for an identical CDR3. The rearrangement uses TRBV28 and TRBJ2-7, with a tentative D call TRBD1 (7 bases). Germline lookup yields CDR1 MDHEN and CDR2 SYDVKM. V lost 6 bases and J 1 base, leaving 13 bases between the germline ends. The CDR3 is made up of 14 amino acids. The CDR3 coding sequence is TGTGCCAGCAGCATATCAGGGGGGTCCTACGAGCAGTACTTC. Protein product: CASSISGGSYEQYF. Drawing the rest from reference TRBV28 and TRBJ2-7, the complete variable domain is DVKVTQSSRYLVKRTGEKVFLECVQDMDHENMFWYRQDPGLGLRLIYFSYDVKMKEKGDIPEGYSVSREKKERFSLILESASTNQTSMYLCASSISGGSYEQYFGPGTRLTVT.